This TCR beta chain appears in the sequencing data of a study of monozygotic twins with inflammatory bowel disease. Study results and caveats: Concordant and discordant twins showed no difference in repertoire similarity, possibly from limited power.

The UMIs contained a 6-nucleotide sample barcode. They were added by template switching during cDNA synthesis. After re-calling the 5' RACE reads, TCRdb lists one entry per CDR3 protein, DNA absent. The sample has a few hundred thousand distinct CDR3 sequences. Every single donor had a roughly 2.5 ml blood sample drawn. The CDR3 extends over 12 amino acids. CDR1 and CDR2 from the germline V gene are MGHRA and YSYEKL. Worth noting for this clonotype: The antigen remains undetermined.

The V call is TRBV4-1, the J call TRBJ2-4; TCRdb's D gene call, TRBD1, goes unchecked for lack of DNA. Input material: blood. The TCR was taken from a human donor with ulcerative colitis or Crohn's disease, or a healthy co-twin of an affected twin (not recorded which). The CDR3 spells CASSPGQNIQYF.